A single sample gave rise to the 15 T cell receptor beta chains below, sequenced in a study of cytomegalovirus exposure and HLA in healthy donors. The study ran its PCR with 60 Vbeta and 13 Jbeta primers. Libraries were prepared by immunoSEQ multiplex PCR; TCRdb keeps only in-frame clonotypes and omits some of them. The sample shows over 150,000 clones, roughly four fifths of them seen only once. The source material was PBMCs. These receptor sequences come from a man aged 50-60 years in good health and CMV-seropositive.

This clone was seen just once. CDR3 sequence reads: CASSPPGTGNPGELFF. CDR3 nucleotides: TGTGCCAGCAGCCCGCCCGGGACAGGGAATCCCGGGGAGCTGTTTTTT. The genes are TRBV7-3 and TRBJ2-2; TRBD1 matches at 9 bases. CDR3 length: 16 residues. The trim removed 5 bases at V and 6 bases at J, leaving 10 bases unmatched. Germline-derived CDR1 and CDR2 are SGHTA and FQGTGA.

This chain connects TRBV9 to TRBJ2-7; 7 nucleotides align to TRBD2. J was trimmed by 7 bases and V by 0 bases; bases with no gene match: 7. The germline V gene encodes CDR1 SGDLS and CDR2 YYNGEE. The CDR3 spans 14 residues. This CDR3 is CASSVGGSGDEQYF. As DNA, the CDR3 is TGTGCCAGCAGCGTAGGCGGGAGCGGGGATGAGCAGTACTTC.

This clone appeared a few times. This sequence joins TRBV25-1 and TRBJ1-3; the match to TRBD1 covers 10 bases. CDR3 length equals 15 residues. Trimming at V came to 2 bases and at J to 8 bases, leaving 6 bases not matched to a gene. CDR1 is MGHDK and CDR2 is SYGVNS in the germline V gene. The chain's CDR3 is CASSERDRGGDTIYF. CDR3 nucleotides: TGTGCCAGCAGTGAACGGGACAGGGGAGGGGACACCATATATTTT. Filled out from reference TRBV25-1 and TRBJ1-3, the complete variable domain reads EADIYQTPRYLVIGTGKKITLECSQTMGHDKMYWYQQDPGMELHLIHYSYGVNSTEKGDLSSESTVSRIRTEHFPLTLESARPSHTSQYLCASSERDRGGDTIYFGEGSWLTVV.

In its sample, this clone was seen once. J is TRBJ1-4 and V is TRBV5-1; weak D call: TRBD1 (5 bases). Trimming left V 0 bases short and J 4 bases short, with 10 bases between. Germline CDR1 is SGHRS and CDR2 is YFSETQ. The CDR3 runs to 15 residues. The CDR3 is CASSLGDSNNEKLFF. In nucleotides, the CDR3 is TGCGCCAGCAGCTTGGGAGACAGCAATAATGAAAAACTGTTTTTT.

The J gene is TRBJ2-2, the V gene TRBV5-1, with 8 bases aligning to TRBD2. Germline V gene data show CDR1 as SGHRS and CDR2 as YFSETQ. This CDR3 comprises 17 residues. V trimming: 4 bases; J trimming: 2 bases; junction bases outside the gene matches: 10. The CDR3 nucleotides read TGCGCCAGCAGCCCTCGAGCGGGGGCGGAAAACACCGGGGAGCTGTTTTTT. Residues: CASSPRAGAENTGELFF.

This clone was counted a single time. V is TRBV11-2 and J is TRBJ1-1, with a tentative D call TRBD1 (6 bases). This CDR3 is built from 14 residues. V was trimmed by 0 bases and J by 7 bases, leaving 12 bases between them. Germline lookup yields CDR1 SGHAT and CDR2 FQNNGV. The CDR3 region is CASSLDLDSSEAFF. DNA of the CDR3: TGTGCCAGCAGCTTAGATCTGGACAGCAGTGAAGCTTTCTTT.

CDR3: CASSAQGSSYSYNEQFF. Written as DNA, the CDR3 is TGCGCCAGCAGTGCCCAGGGGAGCAGCTACTCCTACAATGAGCAGTTCTTC. The chain combines TRBV10-2 with TRBJ2-1; D might be TRBD1 (6 bases). The CDR3 is made up of 17 amino acids. Deletions cut 4 bases from V and 0 bases from J, with 16 bases between. From germline, CDR1 is WSHSY and CDR2 SAAADI.

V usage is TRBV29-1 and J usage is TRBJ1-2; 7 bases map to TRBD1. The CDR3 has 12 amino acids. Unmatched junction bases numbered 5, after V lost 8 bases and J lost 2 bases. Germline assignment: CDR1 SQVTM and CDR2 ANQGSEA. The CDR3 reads CSMSGGNYGYTF. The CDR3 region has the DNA TGCAGCATGTCAGGGGGGAACTATGGCTACACCTTC.

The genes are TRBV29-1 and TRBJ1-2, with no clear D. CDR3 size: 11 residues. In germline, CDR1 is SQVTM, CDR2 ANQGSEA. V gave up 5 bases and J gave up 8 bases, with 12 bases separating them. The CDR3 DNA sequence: TGCAGCGTTTTAGCTGGATCGGGCTACACCTTC. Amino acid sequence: CSVLAGSGYTF.

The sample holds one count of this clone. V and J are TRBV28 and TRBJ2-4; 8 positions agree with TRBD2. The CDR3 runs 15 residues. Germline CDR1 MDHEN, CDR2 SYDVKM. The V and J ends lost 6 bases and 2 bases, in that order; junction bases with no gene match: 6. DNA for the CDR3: TGTGCCAGCAGCATTAGCGGGAATTCCAAAAACATTCAGTACTTC. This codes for CASSISGNSKNIQYF.

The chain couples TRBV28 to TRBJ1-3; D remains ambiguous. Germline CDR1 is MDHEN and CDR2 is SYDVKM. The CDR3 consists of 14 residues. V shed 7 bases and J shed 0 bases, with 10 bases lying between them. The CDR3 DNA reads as TGTGCCAGCACCGGCCGGGTCTCTGGAAACACCATATATTTT. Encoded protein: CASTGRVSGNTIYF.

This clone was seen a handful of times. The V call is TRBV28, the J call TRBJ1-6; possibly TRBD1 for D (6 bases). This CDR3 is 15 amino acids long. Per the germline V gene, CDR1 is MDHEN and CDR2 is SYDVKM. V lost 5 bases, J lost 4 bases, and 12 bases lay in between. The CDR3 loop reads CASSTDRNYNSPLHF. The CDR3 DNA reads TGTGCCAGCAGTACCGACAGGAATTATAATTCACCCCTCCACTTT.

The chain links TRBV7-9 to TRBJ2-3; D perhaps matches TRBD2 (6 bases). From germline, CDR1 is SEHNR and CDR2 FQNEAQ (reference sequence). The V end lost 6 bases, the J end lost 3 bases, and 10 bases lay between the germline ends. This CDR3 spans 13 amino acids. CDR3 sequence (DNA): TGTGCCAGCAGGGCCGGGGGAACAGATACGCAGTATTTT. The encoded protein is CASRAGGTDTQYF. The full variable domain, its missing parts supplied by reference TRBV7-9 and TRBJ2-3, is DTGVSQNPRHKITKRGQNVTFRCDPISEHNRLYWYRQTLGQGPEFLTYFQNEAQLEKSRLLSDRFSAERPKGSFSTLEIQRTEQGDSAMYLCASRAGGTDTQYFGPGTRLTVL.

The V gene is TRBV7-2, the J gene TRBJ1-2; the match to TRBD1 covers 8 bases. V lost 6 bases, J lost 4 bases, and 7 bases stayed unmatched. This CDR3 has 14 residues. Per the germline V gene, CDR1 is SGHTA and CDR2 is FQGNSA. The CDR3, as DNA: TGTGCCAGCAGTCGACAGGGGATCACCTATGGCTACACCTTC. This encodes CASSRQGITYGYTF.

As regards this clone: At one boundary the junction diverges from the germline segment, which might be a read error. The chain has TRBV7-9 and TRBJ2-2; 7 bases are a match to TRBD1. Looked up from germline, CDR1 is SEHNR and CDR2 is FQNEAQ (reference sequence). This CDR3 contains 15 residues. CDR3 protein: CSSSSTGANTGELFF. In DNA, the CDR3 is TGTTCCAGCAGCTCCACAGGGGCGAACACCGGGGAGCTGTTTTTT.